The source of this T cell receptor (beta chain) is a study of shared clonotypes between healthy human individuals. Study-wide points: Among several donors, roughly 5.5% of naive CD4 clonotypes were found in common.

To note about this clone: Its specificity is not known.

Sequencing was performed with immunoSEQ multiplex PCR; in TCRdb, only in-frame clones are kept and a portion is missing. The sample consists of about 2.4 million clones, over 85% of them appearing once. In the CD4+ fraction, cells were divided into CD45RA+ naive and CD45RA-negative memory subsets. Trimming at V came to 0 bases and at J to 5 bases, leaving 7 bases not matched to a gene. The CDR3 length is 16 residues. CDR1 is SGHRS and CDR2 is YFSETQ in the germline V gene. The sequencing input was naive CD4+ T cells from PBMCs. Subset described: CD45RA+ positively selected. The rearrangement links TRBV5-1 to TRBJ2-3; TRBD1 matches 9 bases. This TCR was recovered from a man aged 18 to 29 in good health. Some clones in this sample may be carry-over from other donors' samples. As DNA, the CDR3 is TGCGCCAGCAGCTTGGAGTGGACAGGGGAAGGAGATACGCAGTATTTT. Translation gives CASSLEWTGEGDTQYF.